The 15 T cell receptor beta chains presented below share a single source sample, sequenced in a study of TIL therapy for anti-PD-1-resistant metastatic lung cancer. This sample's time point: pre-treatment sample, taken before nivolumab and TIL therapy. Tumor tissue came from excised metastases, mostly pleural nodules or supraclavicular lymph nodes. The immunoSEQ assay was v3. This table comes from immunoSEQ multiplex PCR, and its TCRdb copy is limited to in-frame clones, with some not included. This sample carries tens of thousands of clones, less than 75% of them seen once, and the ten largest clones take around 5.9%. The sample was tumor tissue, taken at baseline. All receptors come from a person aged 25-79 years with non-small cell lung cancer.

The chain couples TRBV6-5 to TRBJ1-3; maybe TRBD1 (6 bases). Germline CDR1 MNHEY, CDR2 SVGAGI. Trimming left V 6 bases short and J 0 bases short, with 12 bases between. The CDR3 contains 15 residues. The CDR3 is CASRSTGFSGNTIYF. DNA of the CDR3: TGTGCCAGCAGATCAACAGGGTTCTCTGGAAACACCATATATTTT.

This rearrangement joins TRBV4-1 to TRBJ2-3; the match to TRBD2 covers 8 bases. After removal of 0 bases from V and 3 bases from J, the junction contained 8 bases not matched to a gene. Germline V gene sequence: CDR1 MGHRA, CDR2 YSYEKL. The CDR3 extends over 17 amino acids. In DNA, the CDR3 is TGCGCCAGCAGCCAAGATACGGTTGAGCGGGAGACAGATACGCAGTATTTT. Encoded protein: CASSQDTVERETDTQYF.

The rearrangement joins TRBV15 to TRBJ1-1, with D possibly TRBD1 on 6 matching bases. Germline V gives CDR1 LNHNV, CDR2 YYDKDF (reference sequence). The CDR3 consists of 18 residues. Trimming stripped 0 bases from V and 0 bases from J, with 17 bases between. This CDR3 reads CATSRDPRGDFMNTEAFF. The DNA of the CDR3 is TGTGCCACCAGCAGAGATCCTAGGGGGGATTTTATGAACACTGAAGCTTTCTTT.

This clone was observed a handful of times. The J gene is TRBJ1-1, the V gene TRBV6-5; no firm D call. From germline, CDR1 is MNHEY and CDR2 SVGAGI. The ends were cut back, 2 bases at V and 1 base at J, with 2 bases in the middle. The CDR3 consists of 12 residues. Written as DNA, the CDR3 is TGTGCCAGCAGTTACAGGAACACTGAAGCTTTCTTT. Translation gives CASSYRNTEAFF.

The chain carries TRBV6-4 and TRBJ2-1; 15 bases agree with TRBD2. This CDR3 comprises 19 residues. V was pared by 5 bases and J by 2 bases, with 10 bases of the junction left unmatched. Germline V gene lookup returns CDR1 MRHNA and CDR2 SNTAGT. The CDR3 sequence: CASSPPGLAGGPTYNEQFF. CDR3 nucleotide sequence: TGTGCCAGCAGTCCTCCGGGACTAGCGGGAGGCCCAACCTACAATGAGCAGTTCTTC.

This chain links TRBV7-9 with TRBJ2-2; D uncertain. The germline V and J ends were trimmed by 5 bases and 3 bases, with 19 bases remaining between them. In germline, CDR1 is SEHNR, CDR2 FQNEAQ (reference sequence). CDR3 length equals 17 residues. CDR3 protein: CASSLEIRVLDTGELFF. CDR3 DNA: TGTGCCAGCAGCCTCGAAATTAGGGTATTGGACACCGGGGAGCTGTTTTTT.

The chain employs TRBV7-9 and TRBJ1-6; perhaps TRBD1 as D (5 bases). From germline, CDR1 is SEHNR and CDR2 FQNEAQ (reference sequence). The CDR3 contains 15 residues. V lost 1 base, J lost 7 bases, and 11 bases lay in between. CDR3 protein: CASSLDGTQNSPLHF. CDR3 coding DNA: TGTGCCAGCAGCTTAGATGGGACCCAAAATTCACCCCTCCACTTT.

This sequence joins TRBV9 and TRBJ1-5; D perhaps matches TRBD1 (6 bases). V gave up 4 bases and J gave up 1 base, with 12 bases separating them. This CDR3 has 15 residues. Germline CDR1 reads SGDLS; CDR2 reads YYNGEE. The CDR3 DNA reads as TGTGCCAGCAGCCCCGACAGGTCGAGCAATCAGCCCCAGCATTTT. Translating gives CASSPDRSSNQPQHF.

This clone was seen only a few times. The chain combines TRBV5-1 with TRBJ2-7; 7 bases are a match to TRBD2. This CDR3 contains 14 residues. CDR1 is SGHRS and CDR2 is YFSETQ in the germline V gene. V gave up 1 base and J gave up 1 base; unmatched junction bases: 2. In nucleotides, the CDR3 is TGCGCCAGCAGCTTGTCGGGGGGATCCTACGAGCAGTACTTC. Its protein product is CASSLSGGSYEQYF. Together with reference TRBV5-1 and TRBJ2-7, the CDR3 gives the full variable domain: KAGVTQTPRYLIKTRGQQVTLSCSPISGHRSVSWYQQTPGQGLQFLFEYFSETQRNKGNFPGRFSGRQFSNSRSEMNVSTLELGDSALYLCASSLSGGSYEQYFGPGTRLTVT.

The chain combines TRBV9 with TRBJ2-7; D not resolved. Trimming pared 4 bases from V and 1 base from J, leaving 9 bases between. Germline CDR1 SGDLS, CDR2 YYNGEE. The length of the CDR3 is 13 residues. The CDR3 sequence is CASSPQFSYEQYF. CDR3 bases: TGTGCCAGCAGCCCCCAGTTTTCCTACGAGCAGTACTTC.

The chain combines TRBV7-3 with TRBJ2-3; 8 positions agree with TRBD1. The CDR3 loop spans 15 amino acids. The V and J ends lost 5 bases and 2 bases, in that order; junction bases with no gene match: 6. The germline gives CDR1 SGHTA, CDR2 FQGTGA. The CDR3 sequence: CASSQPGQATDTQYF. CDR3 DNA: TGTGCCAGCAGCCAACCGGGACAGGCCACAGATACGCAGTATTTT.

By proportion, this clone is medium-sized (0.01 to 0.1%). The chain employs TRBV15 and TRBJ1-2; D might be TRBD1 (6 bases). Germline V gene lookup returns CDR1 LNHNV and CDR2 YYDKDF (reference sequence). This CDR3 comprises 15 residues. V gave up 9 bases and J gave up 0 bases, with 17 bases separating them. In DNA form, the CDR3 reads TGTGCCACTGGCCTTCGGGACACCTCTAACTATGGCTACACCTTC. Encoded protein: CATGLRDTSNYGYTF.

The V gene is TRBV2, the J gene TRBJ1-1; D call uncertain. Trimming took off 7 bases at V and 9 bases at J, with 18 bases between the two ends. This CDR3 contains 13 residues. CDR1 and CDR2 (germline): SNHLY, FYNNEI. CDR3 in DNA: TGTGCCAGCACTATTTTTATCGGGCAGCAAGCTTTCTTT. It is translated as CASTIFIGQQAFF.

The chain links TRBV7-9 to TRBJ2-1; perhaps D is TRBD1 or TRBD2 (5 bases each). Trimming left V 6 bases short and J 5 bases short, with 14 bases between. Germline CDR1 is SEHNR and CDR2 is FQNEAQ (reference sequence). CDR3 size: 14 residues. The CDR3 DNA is TGTGCCAGCAGTTCCGGGACCAACGACAATGAGCAGTTCTTC. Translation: CASSSGTNDNEQFF.

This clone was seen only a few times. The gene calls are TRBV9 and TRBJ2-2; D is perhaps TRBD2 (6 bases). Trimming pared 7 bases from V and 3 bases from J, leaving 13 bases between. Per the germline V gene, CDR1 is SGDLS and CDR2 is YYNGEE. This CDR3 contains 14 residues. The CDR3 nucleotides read TGTGCCAGCGGGCGACTAGTCGACACCGGGGAGCTGTTTTTT. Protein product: CASGRLVDTGELFF.